This paragraph reports one TCR beta chain. Antigen unknown. The length of the CDR3 is 16 residues. V lost 5 bases and J lost 4, with 17 bases in between. Germline lookup yields CDR1 SEHNR and CDR2 FQNEAQ (reference sequence). This sample stems from a study of graft-versus-host responses after intestinal transplantation. The study's findings and limits: Peak GvH clone levels in circulation were associated with early post-transplant HvG declines. The presence of high graft-versus-host to host-versus-graft clonal ratios in allografts characterized patients with graft-donor T cell macrochimerism.

Measured with immunoSEQ multiplex PCR; TCRdb has only the in-frame clones, and not every one. Of roughly 28,000 clones listed, roughly 93% are singletons. This receptor was identified in a human patient who received an intestinal transplant, so some T cells may come from the graft donor. The V call is TRBV7-9, the J call TRBJ2-2; TRBD2 is a possible D gene (6 bases). Source: PBMCs, taken around 63 days after intestinal transplant. The CDR3 nucleotides read TGTGCCAGCAGCCCCGGAGGGACCCCTGGCACCGGGGAGCTGTTTTTT. Protein product: CASSPGGTPGTGELFF.